These T cell receptor beta chains were read from a single sample in a study of T cell clonotyping in hematopoietic cell transplantation. Data came from immunoSEQ multiplex PCR; TCRdb stores just in-frame clones and leaves some out. Of some 45,000 clones in the sample, approximately 80% were seen once. The sample here was peripheral blood mononuclear cells, taken before stem cell transplant. These receptors all stem from a man aged 55-75 years with myelodysplastic syndrome. Some clones in this sample may be carry-over from other donors' samples. CDR3s include the opening cysteine and the closing phenylalanine or tryptophan. Fields, in order: D gene, V gene, clone size, J gene, CDR3 protein, CDR3 DNA. A D gene is named only where the DNA matches it firmly. Expanded clones are given a class, and other clones once, few, many or no size at all.

d_call: .
v_call: TRBV5-1
clone_size: .
j_call: TRBJ2-5
cdr3_aa: CASSPKGGSETQYF
cdr3_nt: TGCGCCAGCAGCCCAAAGGGGGGTTCAGAGACCCAGTACTTC

d_call: TRBD2
v_call: TRBV5-1
clone_size: .
j_call: TRBJ2-2
cdr3_aa: CASSPGTKSGELFF
cdr3_nt: TGCGCCAGCAGCCCCGGGACTAAATCCGGGGAGCTGTTTTTT

d_call: TRBD1
v_call: TRBV6-5
clone_size: .
j_call: TRBJ1-5
cdr3_aa: CASSISDRINQPQHF
cdr3_nt: TGTGCCAGCAGTATCTCGGACAGGATCAATCAGCCCCAGCATTTT

d_call: .
v_call: TRBV19
clone_size: few
j_call: TRBJ2-2
cdr3_aa: CASSISSADGELFF
cdr3_nt: TGTGCCAGTAGTATATCCAGCGCGGACGGGGAGCTGTTTTTT

d_call: TRBD1
v_call: TRBV29-1
clone_size: .
j_call: TRBJ2-7
cdr3_aa: CSVQDRGDEQYF
cdr3_nt: TGCAGCGTTCAGGACAGGGGGGACGAGCAGTACTTC

d_call: TRBD2
v_call: TRBV4-1
clone_size: .
j_call: TRBJ2-7
cdr3_aa: CASSDGRQGLAVPYEQYF
cdr3_nt: TGCGCCAGCAGCGATGGACGCCAGGGACTAGCGGTCCCCTACGAGCAGTACTTC

d_call: TRBD2
v_call: TRBV7-2
clone_size: .
j_call: TRBJ2-7
cdr3_aa: CASSSSAGNREQYF
cdr3_nt: TGTGCCAGCAGCTCATCAGCGGGAAACCGCGAGCAGTACTTC

d_call: .
v_call: TRBV4-3
clone_size: few
j_call: TRBJ2-1
cdr3_aa: CASSQDRQGLYNEQFF
cdr3_nt: TGCGCCAGCAGCCAAGACCGCCAGGGGCTCTACAATGAGCAGTTCTTC

d_call: .
v_call: TRBV5-5
clone_size: .
j_call: TRBJ1-1
cdr3_aa: CASSWDYTEAFF
cdr3_nt: TGTGCCAGCAGCTGGGACTACACTGAAGCTTTCTTT

d_call: .
v_call: TRBV29-1
clone_size: .
j_call: TRBJ2-2
cdr3_aa: CSVDGGRSTGELFF
cdr3_nt: TGCAGCGTGGATGGGGGTCGGAGCACCGGGGAGCTGTTTTTT

d_call: TRBD1
v_call: TRBV19
clone_size: .
j_call: TRBJ1-5
cdr3_aa: CASIAQGAGNQPQHF
cdr3_nt: TGTGCCAGTATCGCACAGGGGGCAGGCAATCAGCCCCAGCATTTT

d_call: .
v_call: TRBV5-1
clone_size: .
j_call: TRBJ1-2
cdr3_aa: CASSLAEGTGYTF
cdr3_nt: TGCGCCAGCAGCTTGGCCGAGGGGACGGGCTACACCTTC

d_call: .
v_call: TRBV28
clone_size: .
j_call: TRBJ2-1
cdr3_aa: CASTPGGAGWGGYNEQFF
cdr3_nt: TGTGCCAGCACCCCAGGGGGGGCGGGGTGGGGGGGCTACAATGAGCAGTTCTTC